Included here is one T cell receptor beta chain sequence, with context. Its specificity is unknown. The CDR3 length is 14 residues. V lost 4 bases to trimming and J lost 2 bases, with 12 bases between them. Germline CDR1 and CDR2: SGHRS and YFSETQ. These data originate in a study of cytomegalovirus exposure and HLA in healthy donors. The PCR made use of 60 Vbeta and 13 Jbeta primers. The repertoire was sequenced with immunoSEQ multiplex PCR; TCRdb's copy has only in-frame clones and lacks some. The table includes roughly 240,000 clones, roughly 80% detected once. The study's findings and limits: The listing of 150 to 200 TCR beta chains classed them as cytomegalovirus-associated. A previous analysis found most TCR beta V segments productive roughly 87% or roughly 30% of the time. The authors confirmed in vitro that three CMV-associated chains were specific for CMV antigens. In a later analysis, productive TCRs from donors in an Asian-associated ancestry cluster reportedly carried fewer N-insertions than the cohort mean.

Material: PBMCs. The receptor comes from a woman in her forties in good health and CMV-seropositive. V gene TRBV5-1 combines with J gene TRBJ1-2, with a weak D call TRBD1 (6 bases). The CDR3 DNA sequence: TGCGCCAGCAGCCCCGGACAGACCAACTATGGCTACACCTTC. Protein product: CASSPGQTNYGYTF. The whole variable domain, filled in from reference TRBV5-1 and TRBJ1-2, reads KAGVTQTPRYLIKTRGQQVTLSCSPISGHRSVSWYQQTPGQGLQFLFEYFSETQRNKGNFPGRFSGRQFSNSRSEMNVSTLELGDSALYLCASSPGQTNYGYTFGSGTRLTVV.